One and the same sample provided the 11 T cell receptor beta chains below, sequenced in a study of cytomegalovirus exposure and HLA in healthy donors. Primers: 60 Vbeta forward and 13 Jbeta reverse. Sequenced by immunoSEQ multiplex PCR; TCRdb stores in-frame clones only, minus some. The sample yields roughly 98,000 clones, around 77% seen once. Sequencing was performed on PBMCs. The receptors shown here come from a man aged 40-55 years in good health and CMV-seronegative.

The chain is built from TRBV29-1 and TRBJ2-3; D is possibly TRBD2 (6 bases). V was clipped by 2 bases and J by 5 bases, with 8 bases between them. Germline V gene sequence: CDR1 SQVTM, CDR2 ANQGSEA. The CDR3 has 12 residues. CDR3 protein: CSVENGGDTQYF. As DNA, the CDR3 is TGCAGCGTTGAAAACGGGGGAGATACGCAGTATTTT.

This rearrangement joins TRBV5-6 to TRBJ2-4; 12 nucleotides match TRBD1. Trimming cost V 4 bases and J 7 bases; bases outside gene matches: 12. This CDR3 spans 17 amino acids. From germline, CDR1 is SGHDT and CDR2 YYEEEE. The CDR3 DNA follows: TGTGCCAGCAGCCCCAAGGGACAGGGGGCGCGGCGGAACATTCAGTACTTC. The encoded protein is CASSPKGQGARRNIQYF.

The CDR3 sequence is CASRLSRDYEQYF. CDR3 nucleotides: TGTGCCAGTAGATTATCTCGGGACTACGAGCAGTACTTC. V and J are TRBV19 and TRBJ2-7; TRBD2 might be the D (5 bases). CDR1 is LNHDA and CDR2 is SQIVND in the germline V gene (reference sequence). The CDR3 sequence is 13 residues long. The V and J ends lost 6 bases and 3 bases respectively, with 12 bases between them.

The V gene is TRBV19, the J gene TRBJ2-1; TRBD1 might be the D (6 bases). The CDR3 runs to 12 residues. V was pared by 10 bases and J by 4 bases, with 11 bases between. Germline CDR1 LNHDA, CDR2 SQIVND (reference sequence). The CDR3 coding sequence is TGTGCCACCTACGACAGGTACAATGAGCAGTTCTTC. Translation gives CATYDRYNEQFF.

The V call is TRBV10-1, the J call TRBJ2-3, with 8 bases that match TRBD1. The CDR3 covers 15 residues. Trimming at V came to 6 bases and at J to 8 bases, leaving 13 bases not matched to a gene. Germline CDR1 is WNHNN and CDR2 is SYGVQD (reference sequence). CDR3 DNA sequence: TGCGCCAGCAGGGGCGAGGACAGGGATCGGTCTACGCAGTATTTT. Its protein product is CASRGEDRDRSTQYF.

The rearrangement links TRBV28 to TRBJ2-2; TRBD1 agrees at 9 bases. This CDR3 is 16 amino acids long. The junction had 4 bases not matched to a gene; V was cut back by 2 bases and J by 3 bases. Germline assignment: CDR1 MDHEN and CDR2 SYDVKM. CDR3 residues: CASSLPGQGHTGELFF. In nucleotides, the CDR3 is TGTGCCAGCAGTTTACCCGGACAGGGGCACACCGGGGAGCTGTTTTTT.

The rearrangement joins TRBV4-1 to TRBJ2-1, with TRBD2 identical over 9 bases. Trimming took 6 bases from V and 4 from J; bases not matched to a gene: 4. Germline CDR1 is MGHRA and CDR2 is YSYEKL. The CDR3 is made up of 14 amino acids. The CDR3: CASRREGQYNEQFF. CDR3 nucleotides: TGCGCCAGCAGGCGGGAGGGCCAGTACAATGAGCAGTTCTTC.

The chain is built from TRBV30 and TRBJ1-3; tentatively, D is TRBD1 (5 bases). The CDR3 has 14 residues. Germline V gene sequence: CDR1 GTSNPN, CDR2 SVGIG (reference sequence). V shed 0 bases and J shed 0 bases, with 6 bases lying between them. As DNA, the CDR3 is TGTGCCTGGAGTGTAGGGGACTCTGGAAACACCATATATTTT. Amino acids: CAWSVGDSGNTIYF.

CDR3 sequence: CASSSGTFSYNEQFF. The CDR3 DNA reads as TGTGCCAGCAGCTCTGGGACTTTCTCCTACAATGAGCAGTTCTTC. The chain carries TRBV5-6 and TRBJ2-1; D is possibly TRBD2 (6 bases). Trimming took 3 bases from V and 0 from J, leaving 10 bases between them. CDR3 length: 15 residues. Germline CDR1 is SGHDT and CDR2 is YYEEEE.

The V and J genes are TRBV21-1 and TRBJ1-1; the D call TRBD1 from the table was never checked on the DNA. TRBV21-1 is annotated as a pseudogene. The CDR3 totals 16 residues. The CDR3 DNA follows: TGTGCCAGCAGCAAAGTAACGAGGGGGATGAACACTGAAGCTTTCTTT. This translates into CASSKVTRGMNTEAFF.

This clone has just a few counts. The chain combines TRBV11-2 with TRBJ1-2; perhaps TRBD1 as D (6 bases). Trimming cost V 3 bases and J 4 bases, with 15 bases left between them. Looked up from germline, CDR1 is SGHAT and CDR2 is FQNNGV. This CDR3 contains 15 residues. In nucleotides, the CDR3 is TGTGCCAGCAGCTTCATTCGACAGGTTCGCTATGGCTACACCTTC. Translation: CASSFIRQVRYGYTF.